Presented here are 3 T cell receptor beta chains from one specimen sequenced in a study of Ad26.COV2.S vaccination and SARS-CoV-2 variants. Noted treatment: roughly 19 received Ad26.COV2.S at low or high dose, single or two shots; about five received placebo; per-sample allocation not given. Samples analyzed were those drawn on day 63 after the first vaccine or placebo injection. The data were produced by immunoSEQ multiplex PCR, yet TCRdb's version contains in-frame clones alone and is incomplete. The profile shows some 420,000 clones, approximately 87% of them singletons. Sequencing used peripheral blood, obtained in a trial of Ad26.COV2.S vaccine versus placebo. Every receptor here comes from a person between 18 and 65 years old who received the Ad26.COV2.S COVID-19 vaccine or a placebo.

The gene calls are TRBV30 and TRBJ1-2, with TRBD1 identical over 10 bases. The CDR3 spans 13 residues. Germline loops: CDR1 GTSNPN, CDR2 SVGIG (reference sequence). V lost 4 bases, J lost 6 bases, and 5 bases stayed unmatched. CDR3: CAWNDRGQDGYTF. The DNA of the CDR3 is TGTGCCTGGAACGACAGGGGGCAGGATGGCTACACCTTC.

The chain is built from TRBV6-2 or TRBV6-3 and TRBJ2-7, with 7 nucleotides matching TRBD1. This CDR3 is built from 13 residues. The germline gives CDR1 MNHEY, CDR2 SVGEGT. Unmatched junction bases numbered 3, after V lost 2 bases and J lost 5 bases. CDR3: CASSYGTADEQYF. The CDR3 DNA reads TGTGCCAGCAGTTACGGGACAGCGGACGAGCAGTACTTC.

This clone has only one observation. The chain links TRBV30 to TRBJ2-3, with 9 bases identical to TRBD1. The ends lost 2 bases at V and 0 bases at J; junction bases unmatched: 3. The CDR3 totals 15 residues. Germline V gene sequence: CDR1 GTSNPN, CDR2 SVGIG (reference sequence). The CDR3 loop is CAWSRQGGSTDTQYF. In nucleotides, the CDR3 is TGTGCCTGGAGTCGACAGGGGGGAAGCACAGATACGCAGTATTTT.